Reported below is one TCR beta chain. Antigen specificity is unknown. Germline CDR1 LNHNV, CDR2 YYDKDF (reference sequence). The CDR3 sequence is 14 residues long. The germline V and J ends were trimmed by 2 bases and 3 bases, with 9 bases remaining between them. This entry is derived from a study of T cells in Graves' hyperthyroidism and ophthalmopathy. Regarding the study as a whole: Through a model of 13 V-J features, ophthalmopathy was separated from stable hyperthyroidism.

Among the patients, aged 18 to 65, hyperthyroidism was newly diagnosed and had lasted under 2 months. An approximately 10 ml volume of fresh peripheral blood provided the PBMCs. The TCR beta CDR3 regions underwent amplification using RNA transcripts as the source. Using the HTBI primer set, a first-round RT-PCR was run on the TCR CDR3. Each CDR3 protein is one row after TCRdb ran MiXCR on the multiplex PCR reads. Among 350,000 to 400,000 distinct CDR3 sequences listed, about 15% were seen once. This receptor was identified in a woman aged 55-69 years with Graves' hyperthyroidism. Sequencing input: blood. This chain links TRBV15 with TRBJ2-3; perhaps TRBD1 as D (6 bases). In nucleotides, the CDR3 is TGTGCCACCAGCAGATCGGGACAAACAGATACGCAGTATTTT. This encodes CATSRSGQTDTQYF.